This T cell receptor beta chain originates from a study of blood T cell repertoires in COVID-19. Study-level information: PBMCs, B-cell-depleted T cells, or T cells were the source of the cDNA or gDNA that made up the material.

CDR1 is MNHEY, CDR2 SMNVEV, per germline (reference sequence). This CDR3 spans 15 amino acids. Trimming pared 2 bases from V and 0 bases from J, leaving 7 bases between. Some clones are missing from TCRdb's copy, which holds only in-frame ones; the method was immunoSEQ multiplex PCR. The sample includes 65,000 to 95,000 clones, roughly 88% seen only once; the top ten take around 2.8%. The clonotype was recovered from a man between 65 and 85 years old with active or convalescent COVID-19. The rearrangement joins TRBV27 to TRBJ1-4; D not certain. The sample comprised peripheral blood. CDR3 in amino acids: CASSLGGSTNEKLFF. DNA of the CDR3: TGTGCCAGCAGTTTAGGAGGTTCAACTAATGAAAAACTGTTTTTT.